Below are 8 T cell receptor beta chains sequenced from a single sample in a study of monozygotic twins with inflammatory bowel disease. TCRdb reprocessed the 5' RACE reads and stores each CDR3 protein as one record, lacking DNA. Its table lists 110,000 to 150,000 distinct CDR3 sequences. Sequencing was carried out using blood. The source of these receptors is a human donor with ulcerative colitis or Crohn's disease, or a healthy co-twin of an affected twin (not recorded which).

The V call is TRBV7-9, the J call TRBJ1-6; without DNA, the TCRdb call of TRBD1 cannot be checked. This CDR3 region has 15 residues. Per germline, CDR1 SEHNR and CDR2 FQNEAQ (reference sequence). Here the CDR3 reads CASSLGQGSNSPLHF.

V gene TRBV10-3 combines with J gene TRBJ2-2; without DNA, the TCRdb call of TRBD2 cannot be checked. Per germline, CDR1 ENHRY and CDR2 SYGVKD. This CDR3 spans 13 amino acids. The chain's CDR3 is CAISGRNTGELFF.

This sequence joins TRBV28 and TRBJ1-5. Germline CDR1 reads MDHEN; CDR2 reads SYDVKM. This CDR3 is built from 15 residues. The CDR3 sequence is CASSFLARENQPQHF.

The rearrangement uses TRBV6-2 or TRBV6-3 and TRBJ2-5; there is no DNA to check the TCRdb D call of TRBD2. There are 15 residues in the CDR3. The germline CDR1 and CDR2 sequences are MNHEY and SVGEGT. CDR3 sequence reads: CASSYYGLAGETQYF.

This chain uses TRBV5-1 with TRBJ2-7; the TRBD1 assignment by TCRdb is unverifiable without DNA. This CDR3 is built from 16 residues. Germline CDR1 is SGHRS and CDR2 is YFSETQ. Here the CDR3 reads CASSLGAGILNYEQYF.

The chain carries TRBV6-1 and TRBJ2-1; TCRdb returns TRBD1, unconfirmable since there is no DNA. The CDR3 covers 15 residues. Germline CDR1 and CDR2: MNHNS and SASEGT. The CDR3 sequence: CASSPDRSSYNEQFF.

The gene calls are TRBV3-1 and TRBJ2-2; TCRdb designates TRBD2, a call that cannot be tested without DNA. There are 16 residues in the CDR3. Germline CDR1 is LGHDT and CDR2 is YNNKEL (reference sequence). This chain's CDR3 is CASSQRTSGNTGELFF.

The rearrangement joins TRBV11-2 to TRBJ2-1; the D call of TRBD1 rests on TCRdb alone, since no DNA is present to check it. From germline, CDR1 is SGHAT and CDR2 FQNNGV. The CDR3 runs 16 residues. The CDR3 reads CASSAWPLASHNEQFF.